Following are 29 T cell receptor beta chains from one sample sequenced in a study of Ad26.COV2.S vaccination and SARS-CoV-2 variants. The data were produced by immunoSEQ multiplex PCR, yet TCRdb's version contains in-frame clones alone and is incomplete. The sample gives 450,000 to 550,000 clones, approximately 90% of which show up once; 1.7% is in the top ten. Treatment described: 19 received Ad26.COV2.S at low or high dose, single or two shots; roughly five received placebo; per-sample allocation not given. At day 63 after the first vaccine or placebo injection, samples were drawn. Source: peripheral blood, taken in a trial of Ad26.COV2.S vaccine versus placebo. The receptors derive from a person aged 18-65 years who received the Ad26.COV2.S COVID-19 vaccine or a placebo.

The rearrangement links TRBV7-3 to TRBJ2-7; 8 bases line up with TRBD1. CDR1 and CDR2 from the germline V gene are SGHTA and FQGTGA. Germline trimming cut 5 bases from V and 0 bases from J; bases unmatched to any gene: 3. The CDR3 consists of 14 residues. This CDR3 reads CASSKDRDSYEQYF. The CDR3 region has the DNA TGTGCCAGCAGCAAGGACAGGGACTCCTACGAGCAGTACTTC.

The chain has TRBV5-4 and TRBJ1-1; D is uncertain. CDR3 length equals 15 residues. The germline V gene encodes CDR1 SGHNT and CDR2 YYREEE (reference sequence). V lost 2 bases to trimming and J lost 3 bases, with 14 bases between them. The CDR3 nucleotides read TGTGCCAGCAGCTTTCGGGCCTTATATTACACTGAAGCTTTCTTT. Protein product: CASSFRALYYTEAFF.

The chain links TRBV24-1 to TRBJ2-3, with 7 bases lining up with TRBD1. Trimming at V came to 1 base and at J to 5 bases, leaving 5 bases not matched to a gene. CDR3 size: 15 residues. Germline CDR1 KGHDR, CDR2 SFDVKD. CDR3: CATSDLGGRRDTQYF. The CDR3 DNA follows: TGTGCCACCAGTGATTTAGGGGGCCGCCGAGATACGCAGTATTTT.

The V and J genes are TRBV28 and TRBJ1-2, with TRBD1 as a possible D gene (5 bases). The CDR3 covers 15 residues. Germline V gene sequence: CDR1 MDHEN, CDR2 SYDVKM. The germline V and J ends were trimmed by 2 bases and 6 bases, with 16 bases remaining between them. The CDR3 region has the DNA TGTGCCAGCAGTTTAGGGACCGGAGGAAAACATGGCTACACCTTC. Encoded protein: CASSLGTGGKHGYTF.

The chain links TRBV7-9 to TRBJ1-1; D possibly corresponds to TRBD1 (5 bases). The CDR3 covers 15 residues. In germline, CDR1 is SEHNR, CDR2 FQNEAQ (reference sequence). The germline V and J ends were trimmed by 2 bases and 1 base, with 11 bases remaining between them. The CDR3 sequence is CASSLPGPTNTEAFF. The CDR3 DNA reads as TGTGCCAGCAGCTTACCGGGACCGACGAACACTGAAGCTTTCTTT.

The chain carries TRBV27 and TRBJ1-1; 10 nucleotides line up with TRBD1. V lost 7 bases, J lost 5 bases, and 13 bases stayed unmatched. Per the germline V gene, CDR1 is MNHEY and CDR2 is SMNVEV (reference sequence). CDR3 length: 16 residues. In nucleotides, the CDR3 is TGTGCCAGCACTCCTACGGGACAGGGGTCGTCGACTGAAGCTTTCTTT. Translating gives CASTPTGQGSSTEAFF.

J is TRBJ2-4 and V is TRBV6-2 or TRBV6-3; 14 nucleotides line up with TRBD2. Per germline, CDR1 MNHEY and CDR2 SVGEGT. This CDR3 is built from 18 residues. The junction had 5 bases not matched to a gene; V was cut back by 4 bases and J by 0 bases. The DNA for the CDR3 is TGTGCCAGCAGTTCCGGGACTAGCGGGAGATTAGCCAAAAACATTCAGTACTTC. The encoded protein is CASSSGTSGRLAKNIQYF.

The gene calls are TRBV5-1 and TRBJ2-7; 8 bases align to TRBD2. There are 14 residues in the CDR3. Germline CDR1 and CDR2: SGHRS and YFSETQ. V was pared by 0 bases and J by 7 bases, with 6 bases of the junction left unmatched. CDR3 bases: TGCGCCAGCAGCTTGGGTTCGCGGGAGGCTGAGCAGTACTTC. Translation gives CASSLGSREAEQYF.

For this clone: This sample includes further DNA sequences coding for the same CDR3. The chain joins TRBV28 to TRBJ2-7, with D perhaps matching TRBD1 (6 bases). V lost 6 bases and J lost 3, with 9 bases in between. Germline assignment: CDR1 MDHEN and CDR2 SYDVKM. The CDR3 contains 12 residues. The CDR3 reads CASRTGDYEQYF. As DNA, the CDR3 is TGTGCCAGCAGGACAGGAGACTACGAGCAGTACTTC.

This chain joins TRBV30 and TRBJ1-4, with 11 nucleotides matching TRBD1. Germline V CDR1 and CDR2: GTSNPN, SVGIG (reference sequence). Trimming at V came to 3 bases and at J to 8 bases, leaving 14 bases not matched to a gene. CDR3 size: 17 residues. Here the CDR3 reads CAWSTRTGGASNEKLFF. CDR3 bases: TGTGCCTGGAGCACAAGGACAGGGGGCGCATCAAACGAAAAACTGTTTTTT.

CDR3 sequence: CASSLGRTGGWETQYF. Written as DNA, the CDR3 is TGTGCCAGCAGCTTAGGTCGGACAGGGGGCTGGGAGACCCAGTACTTC. The chain employs TRBV11-2 and TRBJ2-5, with 11 bases fitting TRBD1. The CDR3 length is 16 residues. Per germline, CDR1 SGHAT and CDR2 FQNNGV. V lost 1 base, J lost 5 bases, and 6 bases stayed unmatched.

The rearrangement uses TRBV28 and TRBJ2-7; D is perhaps TRBD2 (6 bases). This CDR3 comprises 15 residues. Germline V gene sequence: CDR1 MDHEN, CDR2 SYDVKM. The V end was cut by 3 bases, the J end by 1 base, with 13 bases between. The CDR3 sequence is CASSLGGLASYEQYF. CDR3 nucleotides: TGTGCCAGCAGTTTGGGGGGTCTAGCGTCCTACGAGCAGTACTTC.

This chain connects TRBV12-5 to TRBJ1-5; D unresolved. Germline loops: CDR1 LGHNT, CDR2 FRNRAP. Trimming stripped 6 bases from V and 2 bases from J, with 11 bases between. CDR3 size: 14 residues. CDR3 residues: CASGPGGGNQPQHF. In DNA, the CDR3 is TGTGCTAGTGGCCCCGGCGGCGGCAATCAGCCCCAGCATTTT.

This chain connects TRBV30 to TRBJ2-2, with 9 bases fitting TRBD2. The germline CDR1 and CDR2 sequences are GTSNPN and SVGIG (reference sequence). The CDR3 loop spans 16 amino acids. V dropped 1 base and J dropped 4; count of bases not matched to a gene: 7. The DNA of the CDR3 is TGTGCCTGGAGTGAGGGTAGCGGGAGTATCACCGGGGAGCTGTTTTTT. This gives the protein CAWSEGSGSITGELFF.

The genes are TRBV5-1 and TRBJ2-7; D gene unclear. The CDR3 loop spans 13 amino acids. The V and J ends lost 1 base and 4 bases respectively, with 9 bases between them. Germline V gene sequence: CDR1 SGHRS, CDR2 YFSETQ. The CDR3 region is CASSLTDSYEQYF. Written as DNA, the CDR3 is TGCGCCAGCAGCTTGACGGATAGTTACGAGCAGTACTTC.

The gene calls are TRBV28 and TRBJ2-1; 10 nucleotides agree with TRBD2. Germline-derived CDR1 and CDR2 are MDHEN and SYDVKM. J was trimmed by 6 bases and V by 10 bases; bases with no gene match: 18. This CDR3 is built from 17 residues. CDR3 protein: CATALGLAGALSNEQFF. The DNA for the CDR3 is TGTGCCACCGCATTGGGGCTAGCGGGAGCTCTATCCAATGAGCAGTTCTTC.

In DNA form, the CDR3 reads TGCGCCAGCAGCTTAGTTCCACAGAGCGGCACAGATACGCAGTATTTT. As protein: CASSLVPQSGTDTQYF. The rearrangement uses TRBV5-1 and TRBJ2-3; D not certain. CDR3 size: 16 residues. V was pared by 2 bases and J by 1 base, with 14 bases between. From germline, CDR1 is SGHRS and CDR2 YFSETQ. Full variable domain (remainder filled in from reference TRBV5-1 and TRBJ2-3): KAGVTQTPRYLIKTRGQQVTLSCSPISGHRSVSWYQQTPGQGLQFLFEYFSETQRNKGNFPGRFSGRQFSNSRSEMNVSTLELGDSALYLCASSLVPQSGTDTQYFGPGTRLTVL.

The chain combines TRBV7-8 with TRBJ2-7, with D possibly being TRBD1 or TRBD2 (6 bases each). The V end was cut by 5 bases, the J end by 4 bases, with 18 bases between. Per the germline V gene, CDR1 is SGHVS and CDR2 is FQNEAQ. CDR3 length: 15 amino acids. The CDR3 region has the DNA TGTGCCAGCAGCAGGGGGGTGGGTCTTGGGTACGAGCAGTACTTC. Translated, it gives CASSRGVGLGYEQYF. Complete variable domain (other parts from reference TRBV7-8 and TRBJ2-7): GAGVSQSPRYKVAKRGQDVALRCDPISGHVSLFWYQQALGQGPEFLTYFQNEAQLDKSGLPSDRFFAERPEGSVSTLKIQRTQQEDSAVYLCASSRGVGLGYEQYFGPGTRLTVT.

A note on this clone: This sample also contains other DNA sequences that code for the same CDR3. The chain uses TRBV6-6 and TRBJ1-6; D call uncertain. Germline-derived CDR1 and CDR2 are MNHNY and SVGAGI (reference sequence). The CDR3 totals 12 residues. Trimming took off 6 bases at V and 6 bases at J, with 6 bases between the two ends. The CDR3 DNA sequence: TGTGCCAGCAGCTACAGTAATTCACCCCTCCACTTT. Encoded protein: CASSYSNSPLHF.

The chain uses TRBV9 and TRBJ1-2; TRBD1 matches 8 bases. The CDR3 has 16 amino acids. Per the germline V gene, CDR1 is SGDLS and CDR2 is YYNGEE. The junction had 15 bases not matched to a gene; V was cut back by 3 bases and J by 8 bases. The CDR3 is CASSAPRGQGAWGYTF. As DNA, the CDR3 is TGTGCCAGCAGCGCACCACGTGGACAGGGCGCATGGGGCTACACCTTC.

The chain combines TRBV5-1 with TRBJ2-1; 7 nucleotides match TRBD1. There are 15 residues in the CDR3. V lost 0 bases to trimming and J lost 3 bases; unmatched junction nucleotides: 3. Germline values: CDR1 SGHRS, CDR2 YFSETQ. The CDR3 spells CASSLAGGYYNEQFF. The CDR3 nucleotides read TGCGCCAGCAGCTTGGCAGGGGGTTACTACAATGAGCAGTTCTTC.

This sequence joins TRBV2 and TRBJ2-5; possibly TRBD1 for D (6 bases). The CDR3 has 15 residues. Looked up from germline, CDR1 is SNHLY and CDR2 is FYNNEI. V dropped 3 bases and J dropped 5 bases, with 16 bases sitting between them. This chain's CDR3 is CASSDRGAQGETQYF. DNA for the CDR3: TGTGCCAGCAGTGACCGAGGGGCCCAGGGGGAGACCCAGTACTTC. Full variable domain (outside the CDR3, taken from reference TRBV2 and TRBJ2-5): EPEVTQTPSHQVTQMGQEVILRCVPISNHLYFYWYRQILGQKVEFLVSFYNNEISEKSEIFDDQFSVERPDGSNFTLKIRSTKLEDSAMYFCASSDRGAQGETQYFGPGTRLLVL.

The CDR3 loop reads CASSQDGGASYNEQFF. CDR3 sequence (DNA): TGTGCCAGCAGCCAAGATGGGGGGGCCTCCTACAATGAGCAGTTCTTC. This sequence joins TRBV3-1 (or the pseudogene TRBV3-2) and TRBJ2-1; D is perhaps TRBD2 (7 bases). The CDR3 has 16 amino acids. Per the germline V gene, CDR1 is LGHDT and CDR2 is YNNKEL (reference sequence). V lost 0 bases to trimming and J lost 0 bases, with 9 bases between them.

V is TRBV24-1 and J is TRBJ1-2, with D tentatively TRBD1 (5 bases). With 2 bases removed from V and 4 bases from J, the gap between germline ends came to 10 bases. Germline V lookup: CDR1 KGHDR, CDR2 SFDVKD. The CDR3 is 14 amino acids. The CDR3 here is CATSDSGPPYGYTF. The CDR3 nucleotides read TGTGCCACCAGTGATTCAGGGCCCCCCTATGGCTACACCTTC.

V usage is TRBV25-1 and J usage is TRBJ2-2; 8 nucleotides agree with TRBD2. CDR3 length: 14 amino acids. Germline values: CDR1 MGHDK, CDR2 SYGVNS. Germline trimming cut 5 bases from V and 2 bases from J; bases unmatched to any gene: 1. The CDR3 is CASSSGRNTGELFF. Here the CDR3 DNA reads TGTGCCAGCAGTAGCGGGAGAAACACCGGGGAGCTGTTTTTT.

The V gene is TRBV6-5, the J gene TRBJ1-2, with 10 bases fitting TRBD1. Germline trimming cut 8 bases from V and 4 bases from J; bases unmatched to any gene: 7. Germline CDR1 is MNHEY and CDR2 is SVGAGI. This CDR3 comprises 14 residues. The CDR3 sequence is CASFSGTGVYGYTF. CDR3 DNA: TGTGCCAGCTTCTCCGGGACAGGGGTCTATGGCTACACCTTC.

This chain links TRBV7-9 with TRBJ2-7, with a possible D match to TRBD1 (6 bases). The CDR3 is 17 amino acids. Trimming took off 5 bases at V and 4 bases at J, with 24 bases between the two ends. Germline CDR1 reads SEHNR; CDR2 reads FQNEAQ (reference sequence). CDR3 DNA sequence: TGTGCCAGCAGCCATGGGACACCCTGGACTCTTTCTTACGAGCAGTACTTC. This codes for CASSHGTPWTLSYEQYF.

V is TRBV30 and J is TRBJ2-2, with TRBD1 identical over 8 bases. Germline V gene data show CDR1 as GTSNPN and CDR2 as SVGIG (reference sequence). The CDR3 is made up of 16 amino acids. V shed 3 bases and J 2 bases; nucleotides not matched to a gene: 8. The CDR3 protein is CAWSGQGVPNTGELFF. DNA for the CDR3: TGTGCCTGGAGCGGACAGGGAGTCCCTAACACCGGGGAGCTGTTTTTT.

J is TRBJ1-3 and V is TRBV18, with D unresolved. V lost 3 bases and J 3 bases, leaving 9 bases between the germline ends. The CDR3 sequence is 14 residues long. Looked up from germline, CDR1 is KGHSH and CDR2 is LQKENI. The DNA of the CDR3 is TGTGCCAGCTCACCGAGGGTTAGTGGAAACACCATATATTTT. This gives the protein CASSPRVSGNTIYF.